A selection of T cell receptor beta chains follows, all from one sample in a study of regulatory T cells in long-lasting Graves disease. Each CDR3 protein gets one entry after TCRdb re-called the multiplex PCR reads with MiXCR. The table shows approximately 230,000 distinct CDR3 sequences, with around 16% occurring only once. This sample comprised peripheral blood mononuclear cells (PBMCs), obtained at new diagnosis, from a patient treated with antithyroid drugs. These receptors were collected from a female donor with Graves disease. The CDR3 runs from the conserved cysteine through the conserved F or W.

V gene: TRBV2
CDR3 protein: CASSGQGMLGEQYF

V gene: TRBV20-1
CDR3 protein: CSAIAGEVYNEQFF

V gene: TRBV12-3/TRBV12-4
CDR3 protein: CASGPGRANTGELFF

V gene: TRBV7-3
CDR3 protein: CASSWGTDTQYF

V gene: TRBV2
CDR3 protein: CASSGRDREGEQYF

V gene: TRBV27
CDR3 protein: CASSLLPHYEQYF

V gene: TRBV4-2
CDR3 protein: CASSRVSPGAQTNYGYTF

V gene: TRBV6-2/TRBV6-3
CDR3 protein: CASSYRARGGYTQYF

V gene: TRBV18
CDR3 protein: CASSPPSGRETQYF

V gene: TRBV20-1
CDR3 protein: CSARIGTGRMNTEAFF

V gene: TRBV9
CDR3 protein: CASSFDSYEQYF

V gene: TRBV27
CDR3 protein: CATSPGQGIKQYF

V gene: TRBV9
CDR3 protein: CASSPGTAVYEQYF

V gene: TRBV19
CDR3 protein: CASSPGDRNTDTQYF

V gene: TRBV20-1
CDR3 protein: CSARATGGAGETQYF

V gene: TRBV11-3
CDR3 protein: CASSLAAYEQFF

V gene: TRBV7-6
CDR3 protein: CASSAHSTEQYF

V gene: TRBV5-1
CDR3 protein: CASSLVGANYGYTF

V gene: TRBV3-1
CDR3 protein: CASSHGQGAGAFF

V gene: TRBV2
CDR3 protein: CASSAMLADNEQFF

V gene: TRBV18
CDR3 protein: CASSPGRLYTGNTIYF

V gene: TRBV7-9
CDR3 protein: CASSLAWVAGNEQYF

V gene: TRBV19
CDR3 protein: CASSILGRRYTF

V gene: TRBV29-1
CDR3 protein: CSVEDRWVSTDTQYF

V gene: TRBV24-1
CDR3 protein: CATSDLWDGNEQFF

V gene: TRBV7-8
CDR3 protein: CASSPSLETQYF

V gene: TRBV20-1
CDR3 protein: CSASQGPYEQYF